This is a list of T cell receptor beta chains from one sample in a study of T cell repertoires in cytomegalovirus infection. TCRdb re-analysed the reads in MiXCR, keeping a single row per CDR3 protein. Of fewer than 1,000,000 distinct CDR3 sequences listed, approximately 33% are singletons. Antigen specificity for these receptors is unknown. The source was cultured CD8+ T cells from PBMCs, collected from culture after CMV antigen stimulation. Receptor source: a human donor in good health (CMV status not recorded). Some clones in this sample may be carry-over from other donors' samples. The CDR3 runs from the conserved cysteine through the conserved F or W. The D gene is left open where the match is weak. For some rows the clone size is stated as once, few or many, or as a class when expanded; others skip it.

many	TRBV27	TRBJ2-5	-	TGTGCCAGCAGTCACCCCCAGAGAGAGACCCAGTACTTC	CASSHPQRETQYF
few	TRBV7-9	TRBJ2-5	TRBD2	TGTGCCAGCAGCCCTGTTAGCGGGCTGGGAGAGACCCAGTACTTC	CASSPVSGLGETQYF
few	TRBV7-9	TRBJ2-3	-	TGTGCCAGCTACGACCGTTGGGGGTCAGATACGCAGTATTTT	CASYDRWGSDTQYF
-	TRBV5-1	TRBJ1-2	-	TGCGCCAGCAGCTTGGACTATGGACAGCTATATGGCTACACCTTC	CASSLDYGQLYGYTF
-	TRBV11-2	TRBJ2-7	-	TGTGCCAGCAGCTTGACCGCTGTCTCCTCCTACGAGCAGTACTTC	CASSLTAVSSYEQYF
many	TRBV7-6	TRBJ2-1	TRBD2	TGTGCCAGCAGCTCTCTAGCGGGGGCGAGGAATGAGCAGTTCTTC	CASSSLAGARNEQFF
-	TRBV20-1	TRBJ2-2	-	TGCAGTGCTAGCGAGACATCGAACACCGGGGAGCTGTTTTTT	CSASETSNTGELFF
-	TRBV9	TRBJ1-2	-	TGTGCCAGCAGCGTAGGAGGGGCAGGGACGTCTAACTATGGCTACACCTTC	CASSVGGAGTSNYGYTF
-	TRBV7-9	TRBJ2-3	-	TGTGCCAGCAGGTCCGGGGACTTTACAGATACGCAGTATTTT	CASRSGDFTDTQYF
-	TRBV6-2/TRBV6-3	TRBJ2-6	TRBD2	TGTGCCAGCAGTTACCCTGGACTAGCGGGGGGCTCTGGGGCCAACGTCCTGACTTTC	CASSYPGLAGGSGANVLTF
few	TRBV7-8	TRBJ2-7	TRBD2	TGTGCCAGCACCTTAGTGGGAGCGGGGGGCCCCTACGAGCAGTACTTC	CASTLVGAGGPYEQYF
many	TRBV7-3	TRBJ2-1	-	TGTGCCAGCAGCTCCCTTGGAGGCTGGTACAATGAGCAGTTCTTC	CASSSLGGWYNEQFF
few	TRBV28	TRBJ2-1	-	TGTGCCAGCAGTCCCCTCGACGGATACAATGAGCAGTTCTTC	CASSPLDGYNEQFF
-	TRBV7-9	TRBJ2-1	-	TGTGCCAGCAGCCCGGAGGGGGGGGACGAGCAGTTCTTC	CASSPEGGDEQFF
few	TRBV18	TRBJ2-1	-	TGTGCCAGCTCAACAGGGGAGCAGTTCTTC	CASSTGEQFF
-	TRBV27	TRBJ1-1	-	TGTGCCAGCAGTTCACTAGAGGACAGCGGCGGTAACACTGAAGCTTTCTTT	CASSSLEDSGGNTEAFF
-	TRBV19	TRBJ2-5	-	TGTGCCAGTACCCCCAGGGGGGAAGAGACCCAGTACTTC	CASTPRGEETQYF
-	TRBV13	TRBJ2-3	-	TGTGCCAGCAGCCCCTACAGGGTTAGCACAGATACGCAGTATTTT	CASSPYRVSTDTQYF
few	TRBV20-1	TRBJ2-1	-	TGCAGTGCTAGAGATCGAGGGGGGGATCCCTACAATGAGCAGTTCTTC	CSARDRGGDPYNEQFF
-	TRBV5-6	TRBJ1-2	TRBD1	TGTGCCAGCAGCCCGGGACAGGCTCGGCCCTGGGGCTACATCTTC	CASSPGQARPWGYIF
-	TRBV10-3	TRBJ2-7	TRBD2	TGTGCCATCGGCGGGGGTTACTACGAGCAGTACTTC	CAIGGGYYEQYF
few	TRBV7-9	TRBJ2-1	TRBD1	TGTGCCAGCAGCCTACCCGACAGGGTCACCTACAATGAGCAGTTCTTC	CASSLPDRVTYNEQFF
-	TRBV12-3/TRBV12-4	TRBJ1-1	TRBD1	TGTGCCAGCAGTTTAGTGAGAGGGGGCGAAGCTTTCTTT	CASSLVRGGEAFF
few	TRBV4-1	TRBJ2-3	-	TGCGCCAGCAGCCACCCGGGGGTCCGAGATACGCAGTATTTT	CASSHPGVRDTQYF
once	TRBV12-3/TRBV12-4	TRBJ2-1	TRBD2	TGTGCCAGCAGTAAAAGCGGGGGGGCGGAGGAGCAGTTCTTC	CASSKSGGAEEQFF
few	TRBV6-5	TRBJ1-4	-	TGTGCCAGCAAACCGGGACTGTGGAATGAAAAACTGTTTTTT	CASKPGLWNEKLFF
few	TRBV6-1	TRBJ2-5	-	TGTGCCAGCAGTGAAGCCGACAGGGAGGGAGAGACCCAGTACTTC	CASSEADREGETQYF
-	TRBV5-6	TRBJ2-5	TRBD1	TGTGCCAGCAGCGACTCACAGGGGGCAGAGACCCAGTACTTC	CASSDSQGAETQYF
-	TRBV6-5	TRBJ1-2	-	TGTGCCAGCAGTTACTCAGATGGGCAGTCCCAAGACAACTATGGCTACACCTTC	CASSYSDGQSQDNYGYTF
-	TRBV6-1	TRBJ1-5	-	TGTGCCAGCAGTGACCTGGACGGTGAGAGACAGCCCCAGCATTTT	CASSDLDGERQPQHF
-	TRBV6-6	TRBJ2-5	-	TGTGCCAGCCATTTCGTCGAGGGACGAAAAGAGACCCAGTACTTC	CASHFVEGRKETQYF
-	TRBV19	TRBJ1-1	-	TGTGCCAGTAGTTCCTTGAAACCCTTCGATGAAGCTTTCTTT	CASSSLKPFDEAFF
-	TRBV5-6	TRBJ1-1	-	TGTGCCAGCAGCTTGGGACAGCAGACCTATGAAGCTTTCTTT	CASSLGQQTYEAFF
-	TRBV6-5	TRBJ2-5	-	TGTGCCAGCAGTTTGGGCGGGGGCTTCTCCGGGGAGACCCAGTACTTC	CASSLGGGFSGETQYF
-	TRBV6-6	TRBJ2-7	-	TGTGCCAGCACTAATATCTACGAGCAGTACTTC	CASTNIYEQYF
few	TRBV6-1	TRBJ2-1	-	TGTGCCAGCAGGGCCTATGGCGGTGGTTACAATGAGCAGTTCTTC	CASRAYGGGYNEQFF
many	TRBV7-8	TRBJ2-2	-	TGTGCCAGCAGCTTTACCGGGACGGCGAACACCGGGGAGCTGTTTTTT	CASSFTGTANTGELFF
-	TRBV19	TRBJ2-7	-	TGTGCCAGTAGTATCGGGACGGGAGCCTACGAGCAGTACTTC	CASSIGTGAYEQYF
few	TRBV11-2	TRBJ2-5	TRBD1	TGTGCCAGCAGCTTATTCGCCGGGACAGGTTACGAGACCCAGTACTTC	CASSLFAGTGYETQYF
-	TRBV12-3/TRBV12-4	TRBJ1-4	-	TGTGCCAGCAGATCAGAGGGGGTTGGGGAAACTAATGAAAAACTGTTTTTT	CASRSEGVGETNEKLFF
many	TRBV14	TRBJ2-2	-	TGTGCCAGCAGCCCCCGACAGGCAACGAACACCGGGGAGCTGTTTTTT	CASSPRQATNTGELFF
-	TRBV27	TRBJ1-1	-	TGTGCCAGCAGTTATTACCGGCGGGGCCGGACTGAAGCTTTCTTT	CASSYYRRGRTEAFF
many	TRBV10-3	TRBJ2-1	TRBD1	TGTGCCATCGGGGGACAGGACTCCTACAATGAGCAGTTCTTC	CAIGGQDSYNEQFF
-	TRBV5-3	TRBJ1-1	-	TGTGCCAGCAGCTTCAGAGGTCAGGCTAACACTGAAGCTTTCTTT	CASSFRGQANTEAFF
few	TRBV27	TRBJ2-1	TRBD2	TGTGCCAGCAGTCTTAGCGGGGGGGCCTATGAGCAGTTCTTC	CASSLSGGAYEQFF
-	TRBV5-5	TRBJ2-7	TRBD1	TGTGCCAGCAGCTTGGGGGACAGGGGTGGCTACGAGCAGTACTTC	CASSLGDRGGYEQYF
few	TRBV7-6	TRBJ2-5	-	TGTGCCAGCAGCTTACGAGCATCACAAGAGACCCAGTACTTC	CASSLRASQETQYF
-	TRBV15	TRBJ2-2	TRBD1	TGTGCCACACAATGGCAGGGGGCCAACACCGGGGAGCTGTTTTTT	CATQWQGANTGELFF
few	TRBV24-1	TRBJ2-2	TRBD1	TGTGCCACCAGTGACTCGACAGGGAACCTGAACACCGGGGAGCTGTTTTTT	CATSDSTGNLNTGELFF
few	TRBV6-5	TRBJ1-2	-	TGTGCCAGCAGTTACTTTGACCCAGTAACCTATGGCTACACCTTC	CASSYFDPVTYGYTF